This T cell receptor beta chain comes out of a study of regulatory T cells in long-lasting Graves disease (TCRdb year 2021). Context from the whole study: Antithyroid drugs had been taken for less than 3 months by newly diagnosed Graves' disease patients. Persistent Graves' disease patients were compared with newly diagnosed Graves' disease patients by peripheral blood TCR sequencing and RNA sequencing. The study took place in China and was registered as a clinical trial. A total of approximately 35 samples underwent TCR sequencing: some 13 from persistent and roughly 20 from newly diagnosed Graves' disease patients. Study-level results and caveats: Only peripheral blood was studied, because thyroid tissue, the primary lesion, was inaccessible. Compared with newly diagnosed patients, patients with persistent Graves' disease had lower TCR Shannon entropy and fewer highly expanded clones, which suggests clonal expansion. Preferential use of TRBV28, TRBJ1-2 and TRBJ2-5 was observed in persistent disease, whereas TRBV20-1 and TRBJ2-1 were favored in newly diagnosed disease. The authors noted that the small sample size was a limitation that may lower accuracy. Persistent patients shared more public clonotypes among themselves (around 2,700) than newly diagnosed patients did (about 970). Only the TCR beta chain was sequenced and analyzed.

The time point tag for this specimen amounts to: newly diagnosed GD, antithyroid drugs for less than 3 months. For both TCR sequencing and RNA sequencing, RNA was extracted from PBMCs using TRIzol. Graves' disease was diagnosed according to American Thyroid Association guidelines. Patients for the study were recruited at an endocrinology department in Xi'an, China. From each patient, approximately 10 milliliters of peripheral blood was collected into an EDTA anticoagulant tube. PBMCs were isolated by Ficoll Paque Plus density gradient separation without further T cell sorting. An Agilent 2100 Bioanalyzer and agarose gel were used to assess RNA quality, and a NanoDrop 2000 was used to measure RNA concentration. From cysteine to phenylalanine, the CDR3 is 15 amino acids long. Just CDR3 DNA is preserved here, 45 bases in frame from base 1. The germline V gene yields MNHNS for CDR1 and SASEGT for CDR2. Relative to germline, V is 3 bases shorter and J is 10 bases shorter, with 16 bases between their ends.

With respect to this clonotype: The target of this receptor is not known. No base quality information exists; no much larger clone differs at one position.

Libraries were constructed by multiplex PCR. The run used an Illumina HiSeq 4000. TCR beta libraries were built with iRepertoire HTBI primers and Arm-PCR amplification of CDR3 regions. Gel purification was performed on PCR products prior to sequencing. The paper's data handling went like this. Gene usage analysis of CDR3 amino acid clonotypes used the 55 to 65 TRBV and 14 to 15 TRBJ segments found across samples. COPE and FqMerger were used to merge filtered high-quality paired reads into contigs. BLAST was used to align contigs to IMGT TRBV, TRBD and TRBJ reference genes, and CDR3 was defined according to IMGT. Highly expanded clones were defined as clonotypes with a frequency above 0.1%. Shannon entropy was used to measure repertoire diversity, and the Gini coefficient was used to measure V-J evenness. Public clonotypes were defined as clonotypes shared by more than one individual. The public sequencing data were trimmed at Q25 with fastp and processed into clonotypes with MiXCR by TCRdb, which kept only in-frame beta chains. Duplicate CDR3 protein sequences are folded into a single record with the most common DNA and genes. What appears here as the V and J calls and clone size reflects TCRdb's work, not the paper's. The sample yields some 500,000 distinct CDR3 sequences; about 16% were counted once. Of the sample, roughly 25% is held by the ten largest clones.

These data are also associated with another study on T cells in Graves' hyperthyroidism and ophthalmopathy. As described in the second report: Stable Graves' hyperthyroidism was defined as no progression to ophthalmopathy during 18 months of follow-up. Hyperthyroidism patients were aged 18 to 65 years and newly diagnosed, with disease duration of less than 2 months. Any patient with an uncontrolled infection, another autoimmune disease, pregnancy or lactation was excluded. Clinical symptoms, serum thyroxine and TRAb, thyroid ultrasound, and orbital computed tomography formed the basis for the diagnoses. A first-round RT-PCR of the TCR CDR3 used the HTBI primer set with the Qiagen OneStep RT-PCR kit. Blood samples also contained most of the expanded thyroid clonotypes (frequency above 0.001), which suggests that blood repertoires may reflect thyroid immune responses. In cross-validation, a model built on a 13 V-J signature told ophthalmopathy apart from stable hyperthyroidism with about 90% sensitivity and around 83% specificity, and in testing the same model reached 80%/75%. In validation, progression to ophthalmopathy was predicted by the model with roughly 71% sensitivity and around 76% specificity, a median of approximately 7.1 months before onset. To identify TCR V-J signatures that set the groups apart, the researchers used a discovery cohort of 90 to 100 patients, made up of under 50 with Graves' ophthalmopathy and some 56 with stable Graves' hyperthyroidism. An independent validation cohort of under 20 hyperthyroidism patients and approximately 17 patients who later progressed to ophthalmopathy tested prospective prediction of ophthalmopathy. The 100 discovery patients were randomly divided into training and test sets at a 7:3 ratio. In more than five Graves' hyperthyroidism patients, the study also compared T-cell repertoires from thyroid tissue with T-cell repertoires from blood. Once sampling was done, hyperthyroidism patients were given methimazole at a starting dose of 30 mg daily, whereas ophthalmopathy patients were given high-dose intravenous methylprednisolone. Libraries were constructed in a second round of multiplex PCR, after which size selection and purification were carried out. Libraries were sequenced paired-end with 100 bp reads on an Illumina HiSeq2000. Raw data were processed with SOAPnuke, discarding reads with adapters, uncalled bases, mean Phred below 15, or no exact constant-primer or identifier match. High-quality paired reads were merged with COPE v1.2.5, and unique nucleotide sequences were defined as clonotypes. Clonotypes were aligned to IMGT TRBV, TRBD and TRBJ reference segments using MiTCR v1.1. Analysis was restricted to V-J combinations with a frequency above 0.0001, which covered roughly 99% of repertoires. The TCS score was defined as F50 (clonal expansion) divided by E x V (chaos), with BLOSUM62-based TCRdist calculated between CDR3 peptides within each V-J. Welch's t-statistics and random forest reduced roughly 540 V-J features to 13, which were used in a naive Bayes classifier (R e1071). Sample size was not statistically predetermined, and investigators were not blinded to group allocation. TCR Vbeta CDR3 sequencing of approximately 140 peripheral blood samples (under 45 ophthalmopathy, about 80 hyperthyroidism and roughly 17 progressor patients) is reported in the paper.

This clonotype was sampled from a woman in her forties or fifties with Graves disease. Donor details come from another sample of the same person, matched by shared clones. The source material was peripheral blood mononuclear cells (PBMCs), sampled at new diagnosis, from a patient treated with antithyroid drugs. The chain uses TRBV6-1 and TRBJ1-6, and the D gene may be TRBD1, 6 bases matching. CDR3 reads: CASSETEDSPSPLHF. At the DNA level, the sequence is TGTGCCAGCAGTGAGACCGAGGACAGTCCCTCACCCCTCCACTTT.